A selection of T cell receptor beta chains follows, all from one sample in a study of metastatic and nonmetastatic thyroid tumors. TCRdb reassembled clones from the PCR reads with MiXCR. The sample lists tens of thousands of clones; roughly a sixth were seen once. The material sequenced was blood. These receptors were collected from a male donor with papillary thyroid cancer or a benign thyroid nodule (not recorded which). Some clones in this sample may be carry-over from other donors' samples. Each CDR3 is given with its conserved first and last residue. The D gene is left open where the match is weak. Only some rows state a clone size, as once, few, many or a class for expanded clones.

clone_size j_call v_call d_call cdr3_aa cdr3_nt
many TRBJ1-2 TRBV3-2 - CASSQDRDRGNYGYTF TGTGCCAGCAGCCAAGACCGGGACAGGGGCAACTATGGCTACACCTTC
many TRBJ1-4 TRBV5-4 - CASSLSTGPNEKLFF TGTGCCAGCAGCTTAAGCACAGGCCCTAATGAAAAACTGTTTTTT
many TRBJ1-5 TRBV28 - CASSPDRRPNQPQHF TGTGCCAGCAGTCCTGACCGCCGGCCCAATCAGCCCCAGCATTTT
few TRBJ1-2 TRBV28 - CASSSSFYGYTF TGTGCCAGCAGTTCCAGCTTCTATGGCTACACCTTC
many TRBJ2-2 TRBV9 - CASSPQWREELFF TGTGCCAGCAGCCCTCAGTGGAGAGAGGAGCTGTTTTTT
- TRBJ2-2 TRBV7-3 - CASSLGLGEAGELFF TGTGCCAGCAGCCTGGGGCTAGGTGAAGCCGGGGAGCTGTTTTTT
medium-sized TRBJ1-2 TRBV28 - CASSLRGGLGGYTF TGTGCCAGCAGTCTAAGGGGGGGCTTGGGAGGCTACACCTTC
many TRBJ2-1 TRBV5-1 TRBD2 CASSLNGGGYNEQFF TGCGCCAGCAGCTTAAATGGCGGGGGGTACAATGAGCAGTTCTTC
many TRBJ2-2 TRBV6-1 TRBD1 CAGSAGTGNTAGELFF TGTGCCGGCAGCGCCGGGACAGGGAATACTGCCGGGGAGCTGTTTTTT
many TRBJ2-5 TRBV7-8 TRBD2 CASTRREGETQYF TGTGCCAGCACCAGGAGGGAGGGGGAGACCCAGTACTTC
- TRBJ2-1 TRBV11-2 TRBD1 CASSISGTGNEQFF TGTGCCAGCAGCATTTCCGGGACAGGGAATGAGCAGTTCTTC
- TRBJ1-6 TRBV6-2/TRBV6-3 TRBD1 CASSYSGESTGGANSPLHF TGTGCCAGCAGTTACTCGGGGGAGAGTACAGGGGGCGCGAATTCACCCCTCCACTTT
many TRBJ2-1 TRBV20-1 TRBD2 CSAQPLGTSGGARSEQFF TGCAGTGCACAACCTCTAGGGACTAGCGGGGGGGCCCGGAGTGAGCAGTTCTTC
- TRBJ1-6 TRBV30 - CAWSPSGADNSPLHF TGTGCCTGGAGTCCCTCAGGGGCGGATAATTCTCCGCTCCACTTT
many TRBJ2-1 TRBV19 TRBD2 CASSSRLAGGHYNEQFF TGTGCCAGTAGTTCGAGACTAGCGGGGGGCCACTACAATGAGCAGTTCTTC
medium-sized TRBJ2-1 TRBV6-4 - CASSDTSEHEQFF TGTGCCAGCAGTGACACCTCCGAACATGAGCAGTTCTTC
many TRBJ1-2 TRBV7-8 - CASSSLIGSYTF TGTGCCAGCAGCTCCCTTATAGGATCCTACACCTTC
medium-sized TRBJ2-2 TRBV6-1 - CATNLLLGPGELFF TGTGCCACCAACCTCCTCCTAGGGCCCGGGGAGCTGTTTTTT
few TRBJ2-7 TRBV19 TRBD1 CASSLGQFYEQYF TGTGCCAGTAGTCTGGGACAGTTCTACGAGCAGTACTTC
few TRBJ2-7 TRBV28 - CASTGDVDGARYEQYF TGTGCCAGCACCGGAGATGTCGATGGGGCTCGCTACGAGCAGTACTTC
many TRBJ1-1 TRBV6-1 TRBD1 CASSITGTGNTEAFF TGTGCCAGCAGCATAACCGGGACAGGGAACACTGAAGCTTTCTTT
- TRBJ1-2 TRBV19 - CASRRGAHYGYTF TGTGCCAGTAGGAGGGGGGCCCACTATGGCTACACCTTC
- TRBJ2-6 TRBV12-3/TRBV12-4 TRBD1 CASNRQGGGSGANFLTF TGTGCCAGCAACCGACAGGGGGGCGGCTCTGGGGCCAACTTCCTGACTTTC
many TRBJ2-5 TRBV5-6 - CASSFRDGETQYF TGTGCCAGCAGCTTCAGGGACGGGGAGACCCAGTACTTC
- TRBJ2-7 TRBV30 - CAWSRENEQYF TGTGCCTGGAGTAGGGAGAACGAGCAGTACTTC
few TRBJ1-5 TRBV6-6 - CASSYSYMNQPQHF TGTGCCAGCAGTTACTCTTATATGAATCAGCCGCAGCATTTC
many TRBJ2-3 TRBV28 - CASSIYGQTSTDTQYF TGTGCCAGCAGTATATATGGACAGACTAGCACAGATACGCAGTATTTT
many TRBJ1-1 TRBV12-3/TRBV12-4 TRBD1 CASRTGTANTEAFF TGTGCCAGCAGGACAGGGACGGCGAACACTGAAGCTTTCTTT
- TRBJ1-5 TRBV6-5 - CASSYSYMNQPQNF TGTGCCAGCAGTTACTCTTATATGAACCAGCCCCAGAATTTT
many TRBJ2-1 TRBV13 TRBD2 CASSSGLADFNEQFF TGTGCCAGCAGCTCAGGACTAGCGGATTTCAATGAGCAGTTCTTC
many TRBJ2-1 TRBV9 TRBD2 CASTRLAGFNEQFF TGTGCCAGCACCAGACTAGCGGGGTTTAATGAGCAGTTCTTC
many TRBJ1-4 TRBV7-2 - CASSTIRTANNEKLFF TGTGCCAGCAGCACAATTAGGACGGCTAATAATGAAAAACTGTTTTTT
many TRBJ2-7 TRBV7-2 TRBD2 CASSPSPTAGSYEQYF TGTGCCAGCAGCCCCAGTCCCACAGCGGGGTCCTACGAGCAGTACTTC
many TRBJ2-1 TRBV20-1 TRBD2 CSAPWGGRWGGEQFF TGCAGTGCTCCATGGGGCGGGAGATGGGGCGGTGAGCAGTTCTTC
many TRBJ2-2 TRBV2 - CASSPASGNTGELFF TGTGCCAGCAGCCCTGCGTCAGGGAACACCGGGGAGCTGTTTTTT
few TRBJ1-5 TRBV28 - CASSFQDGNSNQPQHF TGTGCCAGCAGTTTTCAGGACGGAAATAGCAATCAGCCCCAGCATTTT
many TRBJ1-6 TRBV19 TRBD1 CASAPVGQGNSPLHF TGTGCCAGCGCCCCAGTGGGACAGGGTAATTCACCCCTCCACTTT
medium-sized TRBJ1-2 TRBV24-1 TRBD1 CATSTGQGYGYTF TGTGCCACCAGCACCGGACAGGGCTATGGCTACACCTTC
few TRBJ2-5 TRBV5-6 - CASSLGGQETQYF TGTGCCAGCAGCTTGGGGGGGCAAGAGACCCAGTACTTC
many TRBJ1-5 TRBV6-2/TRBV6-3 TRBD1 CATRQGWNQPQHF TGTGCCACCCGACAGGGGTGGAATCAGCCCCAGCATTTT
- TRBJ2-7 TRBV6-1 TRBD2 CASTETSGRDEQYF TGTGCCAGCACTGAGACTAGCGGGAGGGACGAGCAGTACTTC